Listed below are T cell receptor beta chains from one sample, sequenced in a study of blood T cell repertoires in COVID-19. Sequencing was performed with immunoSEQ multiplex PCR; in TCRdb, only in-frame clones are kept and a portion is missing. The sample consists of around 220,000 clones, around 84% of them appearing once. Sample: peripheral blood. The source of these receptors is a man aged 50 to 59 with acute or convalescent COVID-19. Each CDR3 is given with its conserved first and last residue.

J gene,V gene,CDR3 protein
TRBJ2-5,TRBV3-1/TRBV3-2,CASSQDGLAGQGETQYF
TRBJ2-7,TRBV10-1,CASSSGQEYYEQYF
TRBJ2-7,TRBV6-1,CASSEAGQKTYEQYF
TRBJ1-2,TRBV19,CASSITDRSSYGYTF
TRBJ1-2,TRBV5-6,CASSVTDNYGYTF
TRBJ2-1,TRBV5-1,CASSLQGWEQFF
TRBJ1-5,TRBV19,CASSMSAGQPQHF
TRBJ1-2,TRBV6-5,CASSPTGLGYTF
TRBJ1-6,TRBV5-1,CASSLGQGNSPLHF
TRBJ2-1,TRBV5-1,CASSLDRGNEQFF
TRBJ1-2,TRBV4-1,CASSPWGRGGYGYTF
TRBJ2-5,TRBV6-1,CASSDGTVGVETQYF
TRBJ1-2,TRBV27,CASSLAGRSYTF
TRBJ1-5,TRBV27,CASSHPHQPQHF
TRBJ1-4,TRBV5-1,CASRQGSGVNEKLFF
TRBJ1-2,TRBV9,CASSPLQDRFYGYTF
TRBJ2-5,TRBV4-2,CASSQDGRGQETQYF
TRBJ1-2,TRBV5-6,CASSSNVGRANYGYTF
TRBJ1-2,TRBV6-1,CASSDLLGSGYGYTF
TRBJ2-1,TRBV7-2,CASSLTGGNYNEQFF
TRBJ1-4,TRBV5-8,CASSSGQGLFEKLFF
TRBJ2-3,TRBV7-2,CASSLAGPSTDTQYF
TRBJ2-1,TRBV30,CAWSRAASYNEQFF